These 9 T cell receptor beta chains were sequenced from one sample in a study of shared clonotypes between healthy human individuals. Produced via immunoSEQ multiplex PCR; TCRdb's table is partial and in-frame only. The sample lists more than 2 million clones, 90% to 95% seen once, with 0.1% to 0.15% in the top ten. The sequenced sample consisted of naive CD4+ T cells sorted from blood. The subset denotes: CD45RA+ positively selected. These TCRs come from a young man in good health.

This rearrangement joins TRBV30 to TRBJ1-2; a possible D gene is TRBD1 (5 bases). V lost 2 bases, J lost 5 bases, and 12 bases lay in between. This CDR3 is 13 amino acids long. The germline V gene has CDR1 GTSNPN and CDR2 SVGIG (reference sequence). The CDR3 DNA is TGTGCCTGGAGTCACGGCAGGGATTATGGCTACACCTTC. Its protein is CAWSHGRDYGYTF.

This rearrangement joins TRBV2 to TRBJ2-1; D is ambiguous. V shed 5 bases and J shed 9 bases, with 8 bases lying between them. The CDR3 has 11 residues. Per germline, CDR1 SNHLY and CDR2 FYNNEI. The CDR3 reads CASSLRPEQFF. Written as DNA, the CDR3 is TGTGCCAGCAGTCTTCGACCTGAGCAGTTCTTC. Variable domain in full (rest from reference TRBV2 and TRBJ2-1): EPEVTQTPSHQVTQMGQEVILRCVPISNHLYFYWYRQILGQKVEFLVSFYNNEISEKSEIFDDQFSVERPDGSNFTLKIRSTKLEDSAMYFCASSLRPEQFFGPGTRLTVL.

The V and J genes are TRBV11-3 and TRBJ1-1; D unresolved. CDR3 size: 14 residues. Deletions cut 5 bases from V and 1 base from J, with 11 bases between. In germline, CDR1 is SGHNT, CDR2 YENEEA. The DNA of the CDR3 is TGTGCCAGCAGCCAGTCGAGTGGGAACACTGAAGCTTTCTTT. It encodes CASSQSSGNTEAFF.

The CDR3 spells CAISVSQGARSPLHF. CDR3 DNA sequence: TGTGCCATCAGTGTTAGTCAGGGGGCGCGATCACCCCTCCACTTT. The chain carries TRBV10-3 and TRBJ1-6; 8 bases map to TRBD1. This CDR3 comprises 15 residues. J gave up 10 bases and V 4 bases, and 9 bases lay outside the gene matches. Germline CDR1 and CDR2: ENHRY and SYGVKD.

The genes are TRBV29-1 and TRBJ2-1, with a weak D call TRBD2 (5 bases). The CDR3 sequence is 13 residues long. The V gene lost 1 base and the J gene lost 9 bases, with 13 bases spanning the gap. Germline CDR1 and CDR2: SQVTM and ANQGSEA. The CDR3 region has the DNA TGCAGCGTTGAAGGGCTAGCAGGCGGTGAGCAGTTCTTC. Translation: CSVEGLAGGEQFF.

As concerns this clone: Other DNA sequences of this sample code for an identical CDR3. The chain combines TRBV25-1 with TRBJ2-3, with D possibly being TRBD2 (6 bases). Germline CDR1 reads MGHDK; CDR2 reads SYGVNS. CDR3 length: 15 residues. Deletions cut 1 base from V and 3 bases from J, with 11 bases between. CDR3 loop: CASSEFGGGTDTQYF. The CDR3 nucleotides are TGTGCCAGCAGTGAATTTGGGGGAGGTACAGATACGCAGTATTTT.

V and J are TRBV6-5 and TRBJ2-7; TRBD1 might be the D (5 bases). V gave up 2 bases and J gave up 1 base, with 12 bases separating them. Germline V gene data show CDR1 as MNHEY and CDR2 as SVGAGI. The CDR3 consists of 15 residues. The CDR3 DNA reads as TGTGCCAGCAGTTACATGACAGCAGGATCCTACGAGCAGTACTTC. Translation: CASSYMTAGSYEQYF.

The chain is built from TRBV10-2 and TRBJ1-1; a weak D match, TRBD1 (5 bases). Germline V gene lookup returns CDR1 WSHSY and CDR2 SAAADI. This CDR3 spans 14 amino acids. The V end lost 6 bases, the J end lost 4 bases, and 15 bases lay between the germline ends. CDR3 coding DNA: TGCGCCAGCAGCCCAAGCAGGGTGCCCACTGAAGCTTTCTTT. It is translated as CASSPSRVPTEAFF.

This chain joins TRBV5-4 and TRBJ1-4, with D maybe TRBD1 (6 bases). CDR3 size: 15 residues. Trimming stripped 2 bases from V and 4 bases from J, with 12 bases between. The germline CDR1 and CDR2 sequences are SGHNT and YYREEE (reference sequence). CDR3 region: CASSLGGRGNEKLFF. CDR3 DNA: TGTGCCAGCAGCTTAGGTGGCAGGGGTAATGAAAAACTGTTTTTT.